The next 19 T cell receptor beta chains were all read from a single sample in a study of shared clonotypes between healthy human individuals (dated by TCRdb to about 2020). Library preparation was by the immunoSEQ multiplex PCR assay. Not all clones reach the TCRdb copy of this immuneACCESS table, which keeps in-frame sequences only. Checked studies attribute under half of the gap to unresolved V genes and leave the rest unexplained. This sample has 2 million to 2.5 million clones in its table, and 90% to 96% of those were observed once. Roughly 0.13% of the sample lies in the top ten. Material for sequencing was naive CD4+ T cells sorted from blood. The cell subset or site label on this specimen signifies: CD45RA+ positively selected. The receptors were sampled from a man between 18 and 35 years old in good health.

J is TRBJ1-1 and V is TRBV18; tentatively, D is TRBD1 (6 bases). Germline CDR1 reads KGHSH; CDR2 reads LQKENI. This CDR3 has 14 amino acids. Trimming removed 3 bases from V and 3 bases from J, with 11 bases in between. The CDR3 bases are TGTGCCAGCTCACCGAACAGGGTTGACACTGAAGCTTTCTTT. Protein: CASSPNRVDTEAFF.

This clone was picked up one time. The rearrangement links TRBV6-6 to TRBJ1-1, with a possible D match to TRBD1 (6 bases). V lost 4 bases and J 0 bases, leaving 12 bases between the germline ends. Germline V CDR1 and CDR2: MNHNY, SVGAGI (reference sequence). CDR3 length equals 15 residues. The CDR3 DNA reads as TGTGCCAGCAGTTTAACAGGGATGGTGAACACTGAAGCTTTCTTT. Protein: CASSLTGMVNTEAFF.

The chain joins TRBV2 to TRBJ2-3; tentative D call: TRBD2 (7 bases). The CDR3 is 14 residues long. Germline V gives CDR1 SNHLY, CDR2 FYNNEI. V lost 8 bases and J 4 bases, leaving 16 bases between the germline ends. CDR3 amino acids: CASGAEGGADTQYF. The CDR3 coding sequence is TGTGCCAGCGGGGCAGAGGGGGGGGCAGATACGCAGTATTTT.

J is TRBJ2-7 and V is TRBV19; TRBD2 aligns across 10 bases. V shed 1 base, J shed 7 bases, and the junction held 4 bases outside the gene matches. The length of the CDR3 is 14 residues. Germline CDR1 reads LNHDA; CDR2 reads SQIVND (reference sequence). In DNA form, the CDR3 reads TGTGCCAGTAGTATAGTCGGGACTAGCGAAGAGCAGTACTTC. It codes for CASSIVGTSEEQYF.

The rearrangement links TRBV19 to TRBJ1-2; a weak D match, TRBD1 (6 bases). The germline V and J ends were trimmed by 2 bases and 6 bases, with 19 bases remaining between them. Germline V gene sequence: CDR1 LNHDA, CDR2 SQIVND (reference sequence). This CDR3 comprises 16 residues. The CDR3: CASSIMLGADSNGYTF. As DNA, the CDR3 is TGTGCCAGTAGTATAATGCTGGGGGCGGATTCGAATGGCTACACCTTC.

Details on this clone: Other DNA sequences within the sample encode an identical CDR3. The chain employs TRBV9 and TRBJ2-5; the match to TRBD2 covers 7 bases. V lost 4 bases to trimming and J lost 1 base; unmatched junction nucleotides: 4. There are 14 residues in the CDR3. Germline CDR1 is SGDLS and CDR2 is YYNGEE. CDR3 protein: CASSPSGGQETQYF. CDR3 in DNA: TGTGCCAGCAGCCCCTCGGGGGGCCAAGAGACCCAGTACTTC.

The chain joins TRBV12-5 to TRBJ1-4; 8 bases are shared with TRBD1. V lost 6 bases to trimming and J lost 7 bases; unmatched junction nucleotides: 10. CDR3 length equals 15 residues. Germline assignment: CDR1 LGHNT and CDR2 FRNRAP. The CDR3 loop is CASGSSGGSGEKLFF. Here the CDR3 DNA reads TGTGCTAGTGGATCCTCAGGGGGCTCTGGTGAAAAACTGTTTTTT.

The V gene is TRBV4-1, the J gene TRBJ1-5; no clear D gene. Per the germline V gene, CDR1 is MGHRA and CDR2 is YSYEKL. V lost 0 bases, J lost 0 bases, and 6 bases lay in between. The CDR3 runs 15 residues. The DNA of the CDR3 is TGCGCCAGCAGCCAAGATTCGGTTAGCAATCAGCCCCAGCATTTT. Encoded protein: CASSQDSVSNQPQHF.

The V gene is TRBV18, the J gene TRBJ1-4, with D perhaps TRBD1 (6 bases). The CDR3 runs to 16 residues. Per the germline V gene, CDR1 is KGHSH and CDR2 is LQKENI. V lost 0 bases and J lost 5, with 13 bases in between. CDR3: CASSPPVNQGNEKLFF. The CDR3 DNA follows: TGTGCCAGCTCACCACCGGTTAACCAGGGGAATGAAAAACTGTTTTTT.

DNA of the CDR3: TGTGCCATCAGTGAGTCCGGGGGGCAGAGAGATACGCAGTATTTT. It yields the protein CAISESGGQRDTQYF. This chain joins TRBV10-3 and TRBJ2-3; D is perhaps TRBD2 (7 bases). Between the trimmed V and J ends, which lost 0 bases and 5 bases, there was a span of 12 bases. The CDR3 runs to 15 residues. In germline, CDR1 is ENHRY, CDR2 SYGVKD.

About this clone itself: Other DNA sequences of this sample code for an identical CDR3. This chain connects TRBV5-1 to TRBJ2-3, with TRBD2 matching 8 bases. This CDR3 is built from 14 residues. Germline V CDR1 and CDR2: SGHRS, YFSETQ. The junction had 5 bases not matched to a gene; V was cut back by 2 bases and J by 6 bases. The CDR3 here is CASSFAGGTDTQYF. The CDR3 region has the DNA TGCGCCAGCAGCTTTGCGGGAGGAACGGATACGCAGTATTTT.

The chain carries TRBV5-1 and TRBJ2-5; perhaps D is TRBD1 or TRBD2 (5 bases each). This CDR3 comprises 15 residues. Between the trimmed V and J ends, which lost 4 bases and 4 bases, there was a span of 17 bases. CDR1 and CDR2 (germline): SGHRS, YFSETQ. CDR3 coding DNA: TGCGCCAGCAGCCTCGGCCCGGGGCCGGCAGAGACCCAGTACTTC. This encodes CASSLGPGPAETQYF.

V is TRBV7-9 and J is TRBJ2-2; D not certain. This CDR3 region has 14 residues. Germline values: CDR1 SEHNR, CDR2 FQNEAQ (reference sequence). V was pared by 5 bases and J by 5 bases, with 12 bases between. The CDR3 sequence is CASSQNTVTGELFF. The CDR3 DNA sequence: TGTGCCAGCAGCCAAAACACAGTAACCGGGGAGCTGTTTTTT. The full variable domain, rest sourced from reference TRBV7-9 and TRBJ2-2, is DTGVSQNPRHKITKRGQNVTFRCDPISEHNRLYWYRQTLGQGPEFLTYFQNEAQLEKSRLLSDRFSAERPKGSFSTLEIQRTEQGDSAMYLCASSQNTVTGELFFGEGSRLTVL.

The chain carries TRBV25-1 and TRBJ2-6; D may be TRBD2 (5 bases). The CDR3 contains 16 residues. The V gene lost 4 bases and the J gene lost 0 bases, with 10 bases spanning the gap. Germline CDR1 reads MGHDK; CDR2 reads SYGVNS. CDR3 in amino acids: CASSVPGLSGANVLTF. DNA of the CDR3: TGTGCCAGCAGTGTCCCCGGACTCTCTGGGGCCAACGTCCTGACTTTC.

The chain recombines TRBV2 with TRBJ2-2, with D perhaps TRBD2 (5 bases). V lost 7 bases to trimming and J lost 7 bases, with 10 bases between them. The CDR3 runs 12 residues. Germline CDR1 reads SNHLY; CDR2 reads FYNNEI. The CDR3: CASIRSGGELFF. The CDR3 nucleotides are TGTGCCAGCATCAGGAGCGGCGGGGAGCTGTTTTTT.

This sequence joins TRBV6-6 and TRBJ1-6; D unresolved. Per germline, CDR1 MNHNY and CDR2 SVGAGI (reference sequence). The CDR3 is made up of 14 amino acids. Trimming left V 7 bases short and J 11 bases short, with 18 bases between. The DNA of the CDR3 is TGTGCCAGCAATCAGCTAGTTGTTCGGGCACCCCTCCACTTT. Translated, it gives CASNQLVVRAPLHF.

The J gene is TRBJ1-2, the V gene TRBV7-2; D perhaps matches TRBD1 (5 bases). V dropped 4 bases and J dropped 6 bases, with 6 bases sitting between them. CDR1 and CDR2 (germline): SGHTA, FQGNSA. The CDR3 extends over 11 amino acids. The CDR3 DNA follows: TGTGCCAGCAGCTCCAGGGATGGCTACACCTTC. This sequence encodes CASSSRDGYTF.

This clone has only one observation. This specimen includes other DNA sequences encoding the same CDR3. The V gene is TRBV11-2, the J gene TRBJ2-2; D is undetermined. The CDR3 has 12 amino acids. Germline CDR1 SGHAT, CDR2 FQNNGV. Trimming pared 3 bases from V and 4 bases from J, leaving 3 bases between. The CDR3: CASSFGTGELFF. As DNA, the CDR3 is TGTGCCAGCAGCTTTGGCACCGGGGAGCTGTTTTTT.

The chain combines TRBV9 with TRBJ1-4, with D unclear. In germline, CDR1 is SGDLS, CDR2 YYNGEE. The CDR3 extends over 14 amino acids. With 0 bases removed from V and 3 bases from J, the gap between germline ends came to 6 bases. The CDR3 protein is CASSVGYANEKLFF. Written as DNA, the CDR3 is TGTGCCAGCAGCGTAGGGTATGCTAATGAAAAACTGTTTTTT.